The 19 T cell receptor beta chains below were found in one sample sequenced in a study of cytomegalovirus exposure and HLA in healthy donors. In the PCR, 60 Vbeta and 13 Jbeta primers were used. Here immunoSEQ multiplex PCR was the method, and the copy in TCRdb shows in-frame clones only, minus some. The sample carries about 78,000 clones, about four fifths recorded once. The specimen was PBMCs. Receptors originate from a middle-aged man in good health and CMV-seropositive.

This clone is judged medium-sized. The V and J genes are TRBV28 and TRBJ2-1; 7 bases line up with TRBD2. The J segment lost 2 bases and the V segment lost 5 bases, leaving 9 bases of the junction unmatched. The germline CDR1 and CDR2 sequences are MDHEN and SYDVKM. This CDR3 is built from 16 residues. CDR3 DNA sequence: TGTGCCAGCAGTCCACCGACTAGCAGAGCCTACAATGAGCAGTTCTTC. Its translation is CASSPPTSRAYNEQFF. The full variable domain, rest sourced from reference TRBV28 and TRBJ2-1, is DVKVTQSSRYLVKRTGEKVFLECVQDMDHENMFWYRQDPGLGLRLIYFSYDVKMKEKGDIPEGYSVSREKKERFSLILESASTNQTSMYLCASSPPTSRAYNEQFFGPGTRLTVL.

V usage is TRBV5-1 and J usage is TRBJ2-1, with 12 bases fitting TRBD2. CDR3 length: 14 amino acids. From germline, CDR1 is SGHRS and CDR2 YFSETQ. After removal of 3 bases from V and 6 bases from J, the junction contained 1 base not matched to a gene. CDR3 sequence (DNA): TGCGCCAGCAGCTCGACTAGCGGGGGCAATGAGCAGTTCTTC. This sequence encodes CASSSTSGGNEQFF.

V usage is TRBV5-1 and J usage is TRBJ2-3; D not resolved. CDR1 and CDR2 (germline): SGHRS, YFSETQ. The V and J ends lost 9 bases and 1 base respectively, with 24 bases between them. The CDR3 is made up of 17 amino acids. The CDR3 loop reads CATSNLNSQGGTDTQYF. As DNA, the CDR3 is TGCGCCACCTCAAACCTAAACAGCCAAGGTGGCACAGATACGCAGTATTTT.

Turning to this clone: The same CDR3 arises from other DNA sequences in this sample as well. The V call is TRBV15, the J call TRBJ2-7; 9 bases agree with TRBD2. Germline assignment: CDR1 LNHNV and CDR2 YYDKDF (reference sequence). The CDR3 has 18 amino acids. The V segment lost 3 bases and the J segment 6 bases; nucleotides outside the gene matches: 18. CDR3 loop: CATSSLFQGREGGFEQYF. CDR3 DNA: TGTGCCACCAGCAGTCTATTCCAGGGGCGGGAGGGAGGCTTCGAGCAGTACTTC.

The rearrangement joins TRBV4-1 to TRBJ2-7; 11 bases map to TRBD2. CDR3 length: 16 residues. V was clipped by 5 bases and J by 2 bases; unmatched bases: 8. Per the germline V gene, CDR1 is MGHRA and CDR2 is YSYEKL. The CDR3 bases are TGCGCCAGCAGCTATGAGACTAGCGGGGTTACCTACGAGCAGTACTTC. Encoded protein: CASSYETSGVTYEQYF.

The CDR3 nucleotides are TGTGCCATCAGTGAGTCGGGGGAGGGCCCGTACGAGCAGTACTTC. Translated: CAISESGEGPYEQYF. The chain carries TRBV10-3 and TRBJ2-7; 7 bases line up with TRBD2. J lost 4 bases, V lost 0 bases, and 6 bases had no gene match. Per germline, CDR1 ENHRY and CDR2 SYGVKD. The CDR3 length is 15 residues.

The genes are TRBV19 and TRBJ1-5; the match to TRBD1 covers 8 bases. With 6 bases clipped from V and 3 bases from J, the junction kept 7 bases outside the gene matches. CDR3 length equals 15 residues. The V gene's germline CDR1 is LNHDA and CDR2 SQIVND (reference sequence). The chain's CDR3 is CASRDRASYNQPQHF. CDR3 nucleotide sequence: TGTGCCAGTAGGGACAGGGCGTCATACAATCAGCCCCAGCATTTT.

The chain employs TRBV5-5 and TRBJ2-5; unclear D gene. The V gene's germline CDR1 is SGHKS and CDR2 YYEKEE (reference sequence). V lost 4 bases and J lost 1, with 11 bases in between. The CDR3 runs to 14 residues. CDR3 in DNA: TGTGCCAGCAGCCCTAATAACCCCCAAGAGACCCAGTACTTC. It translates to CASSPNNPQETQYF. Combining the CDR3 with reference TRBV5-5 and TRBJ2-5 gives the whole variable domain DAGVTQSPTHLIKTRGQQVTLRCSPISGHKSVSWYQQVLGQGPQFIFQYYEKEERGRGNFPDRFSARQFPNYSSELNVNALLLGDSALYLCASSPNNPQETQYFGPGTRLLVL.

This sequence joins TRBV7-8 and TRBJ1-1, with TRBD1 matching 9 bases. Germline V gene sequence: CDR1 SGHVS, CDR2 FQNEAQ. The V gene end was trimmed by 5 bases and the J gene end by 3 bases; junction bases not matched to a gene: 4. CDR3 length: 14 residues. In DNA, the CDR3 is TGTGCCAGCAGCAGATGGACAGGGGACACTGAAGCTTTCTTT. This codes for CASSRWTGDTEAFF. Complete variable domain (other parts from reference TRBV7-8 and TRBJ1-1): GAGVSQSPRYKVAKRGQDVALRCDPISGHVSLFWYQQALGQGPEFLTYFQNEAQLDKSGLPSDRFFAERPEGSVSTLKIQRTQQEDSAVYLCASSRWTGDTEAFFGQGTRLTVV.

The V call is TRBV6-6, the J call TRBJ1-6; D is perhaps TRBD1 (5 bases). V lost 6 bases to trimming and J lost 7 bases, with 19 bases between them. Looked up from germline, CDR1 is MNHNY and CDR2 is SVGAGI (reference sequence). The CDR3 is made up of 16 amino acids. CDR3 protein: CASSPGTPGGNSPLHF. DNA for the CDR3: TGTGCCAGCAGCCCCGGGACCCCGGGAGGGAATTCACCCCTCCACTTT.

V gene TRBV13 combines with J gene TRBJ2-7; TRBD2 agrees at 10 bases. Germline-derived CDR1 and CDR2 are PRHDT and FYEKMQ (reference sequence). The CDR3 has 14 residues. With 5 bases clipped from V and 2 bases from J, the junction kept 3 bases outside the gene matches. CDR3 protein: CASSPSGSTYEQYF. CDR3 bases: TGTGCCAGCAGCCCTAGCGGGAGCACCTACGAGCAGTACTTC.

A few counts support this clone. The rearrangement joins TRBV14 to TRBJ1-2, with D uncertain. The V gene lost 1 base and the J gene lost 8 bases, with 14 bases spanning the gap. The CDR3 has 14 residues. Germline V gene sequence: CDR1 SGHDN, CDR2 FVKESK. DNA of the CDR3: TGTGCCAGCAGCCAAGGTCAACACAGTACAGGCTACACCTTC. It codes for CASSQGQHSTGYTF.

J is TRBJ1-2 and V is TRBV6-6, with 8 bases that match TRBD1. After removal of 6 bases from V and 4 bases from J, the junction contained 4 bases not matched to a gene. Germline V gives CDR1 MNHNY, CDR2 SVGAGI (reference sequence). This CDR3 comprises 13 residues. The CDR3 spells CASSDRGRYGYTF. The CDR3 DNA is TGTGCCAGCAGCGACAGGGGCCGCTATGGCTACACCTTC.

The genes are TRBV6-1 and TRBJ2-3, with 9 bases aligning to TRBD2. The J segment lost 4 bases and the V segment lost 6 bases, leaving 5 bases of the junction unmatched. There are 14 residues in the CDR3. Germline CDR1 is MNHNS and CDR2 is SASEGT. CDR3 bases: TGTGCCAGCAGGAGGACTAGCGCGGCAGATACGCAGTATTTT. Protein sequence: CASRRTSAADTQYF.

J is TRBJ2-1 and V is TRBV4-1; maybe TRBD1 (5 bases). Trimming took off 4 bases at V and 7 bases at J, with 11 bases between the two ends. Per the germline V gene, CDR1 is MGHRA and CDR2 is YSYEKL. The CDR3 covers 13 residues. CDR3 sequence reads: CASSLFRDNEQFF. DNA for the CDR3: TGCGCCAGCAGCCTCTTCAGGGATAATGAGCAGTTCTTC.

This sequence joins TRBV20-1 and TRBJ1-1, with 9 bases that match TRBD1. The CDR3 extends over 11 amino acids. The J segment lost 10 bases and the V segment lost 3 bases, leaving 3 bases of the junction unmatched. CDR1 DFQATT and CDR2 SNEGSKA come from the germline V gene (reference sequence). CDR3: CSASTGGPAFF. DNA of the CDR3: TGCAGTGCTAGCACAGGGGGCCCAGCTTTCTTT.

The chain combines TRBV11-1 with TRBJ2-1; D call uncertain. This CDR3 is built from 13 residues. Trimming pared 2 bases from V and 10 bases from J, leaving 12 bases between. The germline V gene encodes CDR1 SGHAT and CDR2 FQDESV (reference sequence). In nucleotides, the CDR3 is TGTGCCAGCAGCTTACCGTCGGGTGGCGAGCAGTTCTTC. This sequence encodes CASSLPSGGEQFF.

Written as DNA, the CDR3 is TGTGCCAGCAGCTTGGGCTTACACAGGGGGCAGGGGGAGACCCAGTACTTC. It encodes CASSLGLHRGQGETQYF. The chain links TRBV5-6 to TRBJ2-5, with 9 nucleotides matching TRBD1. V gave up 0 bases and J gave up 5 bases; unmatched junction bases: 11. Germline CDR1 and CDR2: SGHDT and YYEEEE. CDR3 length: 17 amino acids.

This chain connects TRBV9 to TRBJ2-1; TRBD2 aligns across 10 bases. This CDR3 is built from 15 residues. From germline, CDR1 is SGDLS and CDR2 YYNGEE. V shed 3 bases and J 4 bases; nucleotides not matched to a gene: 4. The CDR3 reads CASSARTSGYNEQFF. The CDR3 nucleotides read TGTGCCAGCAGCGCCCGGACTAGCGGATACAATGAGCAGTTCTTC.